This TCR beta chain was identified during a study of beta chain features in type 1 diabetes. J gave up 7 bases and V 4 bases, and 0 bases lay outside the gene matches. Germline CDR1 reads SGHAT; CDR2 reads FQNNGV. The CDR3 length is 11 residues. General study results and limits: Resolution of whether HLA type affects TCRB rearrangement was not achieved here. Moderate yet significant TCRB CDR3 shortening was seen in Type 1 diabetes patients in all four CD4+ subsets.

Reverse transcribing all isolated RNA meant expressed TCRB transcripts were sequenced. Method: immunoSEQ multiplex PCR; TCRdb's copy keeps in-frame clones and lacks some. Among some 370,000 clones listed, around 10% were seen once. Notes on this clone: What it binds is unknown.

In total, each donor contributed a single heparinised blood draw that averaged about 120 mL. Via CD45RO/CCR7/CD25/CD127/CD95/CD27, cells of the CD4+ naive, central memory, regulatory and stem cell-like memory subsets were sorted. Each of the sorted populations had a purity greater than 98%. V gene TRBV11-2 combines with J gene TRBJ2-5; 7 bases align to TRBD2. The sequenced material came from central memory CD4+ T cells from blood. The sequence came from a young man with type 1 diabetes. CDR3 nucleotide sequence: TGTGCCAGCAGCTGGGGGGGGACCCAGTACTTC. It encodes CASSWGGTQYF.